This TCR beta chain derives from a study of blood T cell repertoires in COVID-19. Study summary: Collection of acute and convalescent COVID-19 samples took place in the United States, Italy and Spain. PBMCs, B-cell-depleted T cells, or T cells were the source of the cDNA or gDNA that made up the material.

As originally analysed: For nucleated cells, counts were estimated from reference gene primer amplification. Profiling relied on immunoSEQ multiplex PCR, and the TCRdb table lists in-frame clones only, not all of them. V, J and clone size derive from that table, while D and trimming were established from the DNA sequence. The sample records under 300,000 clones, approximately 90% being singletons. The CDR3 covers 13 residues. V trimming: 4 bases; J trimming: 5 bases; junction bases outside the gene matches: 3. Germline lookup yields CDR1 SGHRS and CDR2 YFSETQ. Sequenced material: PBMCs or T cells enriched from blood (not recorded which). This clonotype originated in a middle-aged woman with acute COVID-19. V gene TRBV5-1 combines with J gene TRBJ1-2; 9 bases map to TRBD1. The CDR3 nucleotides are TGCGCCAGCAGCCGGACAGGGGAATATGGCTACACCTTC. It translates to CASSRTGEYGYTF.